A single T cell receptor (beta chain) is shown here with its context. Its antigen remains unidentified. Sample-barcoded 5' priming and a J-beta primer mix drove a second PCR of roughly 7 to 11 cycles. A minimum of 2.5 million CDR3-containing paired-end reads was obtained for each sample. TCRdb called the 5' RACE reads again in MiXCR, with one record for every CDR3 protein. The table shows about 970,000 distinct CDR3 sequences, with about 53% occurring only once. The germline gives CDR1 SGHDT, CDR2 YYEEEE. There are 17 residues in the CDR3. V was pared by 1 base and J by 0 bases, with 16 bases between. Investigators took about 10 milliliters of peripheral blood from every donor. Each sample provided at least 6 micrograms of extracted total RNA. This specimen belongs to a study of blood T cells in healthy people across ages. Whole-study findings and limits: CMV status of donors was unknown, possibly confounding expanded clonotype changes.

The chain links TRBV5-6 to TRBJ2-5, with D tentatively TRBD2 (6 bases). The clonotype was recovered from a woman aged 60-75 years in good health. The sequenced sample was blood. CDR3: CASSLLVGGPYQETQYF. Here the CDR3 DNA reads TGTGCCAGCAGCTTGCTAGTGGGAGGACCTTACCAAGAGACCCAGTACTTC.